This passage covers 28 T cell receptor beta chains from one sample sequenced in a study of blood T cell repertoires in COVID-19 (dated by TCRdb to about 2020). Library creation used the immunoSEQ multiplex PCR assay. TCRdb holds this immuneACCESS table with in-frame rearrangements only. Some clones are missing; in checked studies, unresolved V genes explain under half, and the rest has no known cause. The sample table lists 350,000 to 550,000 clones, roughly nine tenths of them with a count of one. The top ten hold roughly 1.1% of the sample. Sequencing input: PBMCs or T cells enriched from blood (not recorded which). The receptor source for this set is a man aged 25 to 40 who had recovered from COVID-19.

This clone was seen only once. V is TRBV9 and J is TRBJ2-1, with D tentatively TRBD2 (5 bases). Germline V lookup: CDR1 SGDLS, CDR2 YYNGEE. Trimming removed 3 bases at V and 0 bases at J, with 10 bases between. The length of the CDR3 is 15 residues. CDR3 sequence (DNA): TGTGCCAGCAGCGCTAGCAGTAGCTCCTACAATGAGCAGTTCTTC. Its translation is CASSASSSSYNEQFF.

The V gene is TRBV7-6, the J gene TRBJ1-3; D perhaps matches TRBD1 (5 bases). The germline V and J ends were trimmed by 5 bases and 0 bases, with 14 bases remaining between them. The CDR3 sequence is 16 residues long. Germline V gene lookup returns CDR1 SGHVS and CDR2 FNYEAQ. CDR3 residues: CASSPGPGYSGNTIYF. Written as DNA, the CDR3 is TGTGCCAGCAGCCCAGGTCCAGGGTACTCTGGAAACACCATATATTTT.

V gene TRBV19 combines with J gene TRBJ1-1, with D perhaps matching TRBD1 (5 bases). Deletions cut 4 bases from V and 0 bases from J, with 6 bases between. The CDR3 totals 13 residues. Germline CDR1 LNHDA, CDR2 SQIVND (reference sequence). The CDR3 nucleotides read TGTGCCAGTAGTAAGACAGTGAACACTGAAGCTTTCTTT. It codes for CASSKTVNTEAFF.

This chain uses TRBV5-1 with TRBJ2-2, with D perhaps matching TRBD1 (6 bases). The CDR3 spans 12 residues. Trimming left V 9 bases short and J 4 bases short, with 10 bases between. The germline V gene has CDR1 SGHRS and CDR2 YFSETQ. CDR3 in amino acids: CAIQGFTGELFF. In DNA, the CDR3 is TGCGCCATTCAGGGGTTCACCGGGGAGCTGTTTTTT.

V and J are TRBV20-1 and TRBJ2-5; D gene uncertain. V dropped 1 base and J dropped 4 bases, with 4 bases sitting between them. The CDR3 loop spans 11 amino acids. The germline V gene has CDR1 DFQATT and CDR2 SNEGSKA (reference sequence). CDR3 sequence reads: CSARARETQYF. CDR3 DNA: TGCAGTGCTAGAGCTAGAGAGACCCAGTACTTC.

The chain joins TRBV18 to TRBJ2-2; 12 positions agree with TRBD1. The length of the CDR3 is 18 residues. V gave up 4 bases and J gave up 2 bases; unmatched junction bases: 8. Germline CDR1 KGHSH, CDR2 LQKENI. Here the CDR3 reads CASSLLPGQGANTGELFF. The CDR3 DNA sequence: TGTGCCAGCTCACTACTACCGGGACAGGGGGCTAACACCGGGGAGCTGTTTTTT.

The V and J genes are TRBV4-1 and TRBJ1-4; D possibly corresponds to TRBD1 (6 bases). The germline CDR1 and CDR2 sequences are MGHRA and YSYEKL. V was cut by 2 bases and J by 0 bases, with 7 bases left in between. The CDR3 consists of 15 residues. For the CDR3, the DNA is TGCGCCAGCAGCCAAAACAGGGCAACTAATGAAAAACTGTTTTTT. It yields the protein CASSQNRATNEKLFF.

The genes are TRBV20-1 and TRBJ2-7, with D tentatively TRBD2 (6 bases). This CDR3 comprises 14 residues. CDR1 is DFQATT, CDR2 SNEGSKA, per germline (reference sequence). V was shortened by 3 bases and J by 2 bases, with 14 bases between the two germline ends. The CDR3 region is CSASSRRGTYEQYF. For the CDR3, the DNA is TGCAGTGCTAGTTCGCGTCGGGGGACCTACGAGCAGTACTTC.

This clone was seen only once. The chain uses TRBV27 and TRBJ1-1, with no clear D. The length of the CDR3 is 14 residues. The V gene lost 5 bases and the J gene lost 6 bases, with 16 bases spanning the gap. Germline V gives CDR1 MNHEY, CDR2 SMNVEV (reference sequence). CDR3 sequence: CASSPYTKAAEAFF. As DNA, the CDR3 is TGTGCCAGCAGTCCCTACACTAAGGCTGCTGAAGCTTTCTTT.

This chain uses TRBV10-3 with TRBJ1-5, with TRBD1 identical over 9 bases. Germline assignment: CDR1 ENHRY and CDR2 SYGVKD. CDR3 length: 13 amino acids. With V trimmed by 10 bases and J by 4 bases, 5 bases remained unmatched. The CDR3 sequence is CASGTGKNQPQHF. The CDR3, as DNA: TGTGCCAGTGGGACAGGGAAAAATCAGCCCCAGCATTTT.

The chain combines TRBV5-4 with TRBJ1-1; D remains unclear. The CDR3 totals 13 residues. Germline CDR1 reads SGHNT; CDR2 reads YYREEE (reference sequence). The V end lost 5 bases, the J end lost 11 bases, and 19 bases lay between the germline ends. CDR3 in amino acids: CASRGWRDTQAFF. The CDR3 DNA is TGTGCCAGCAGGGGTTGGAGGGATACCCAGGCTTTCTTT.

The chain uses TRBV28 and TRBJ1-5; TRBD1 matches 7 bases. The germline V gene has CDR1 MDHEN and CDR2 SYDVKM. With V trimmed by 3 bases and J by 3 bases, 5 bases remained unmatched. The CDR3 consists of 15 residues. CDR3 bases: TGTGCCAGCAGTTTTTTAGACAGGGTCAATCAGCCCCAGCATTTT. Encoded protein: CASSFLDRVNQPQHF. Drawing the rest from reference TRBV28 and TRBJ1-5, the complete variable domain is DVKVTQSSRYLVKRTGEKVFLECVQDMDHENMFWYRQDPGLGLRLIYFSYDVKMKEKGDIPEGYSVSREKKERFSLILESASTNQTSMYLCASSFLDRVNQPQHFGDGTRLSIL.

The chain couples TRBV5-1 to TRBJ2-2; D may be TRBD1 (5 bases). This CDR3 spans 15 amino acids. CDR1 is SGHRS, CDR2 YFSETQ, per germline. Trimming cost V 0 bases and J 5 bases, with 11 bases left between them. Here the CDR3 reads CASSLGQFGTGELFF. CDR3 bases: TGCGCCAGCAGCTTGGGACAGTTCGGGACCGGGGAGCTGTTTTTT.

The rearrangement joins TRBV3-1 (or the pseudogene TRBV3-2) to TRBJ2-4; 8 bases agree with TRBD2. Germline V gene lookup returns CDR1 LGHDT and CDR2 YNNKEL (reference sequence). The CDR3 runs 16 residues. Unmatched junction bases numbered 6, after V lost 5 bases and J lost 0 bases. The CDR3 sequence: CASSAAGDSAKNIQYF. The CDR3 DNA follows: TGTGCCAGCAGCGCAGCGGGAGACTCAGCCAAAAACATTCAGTACTTC.

The rearrangement joins TRBV6-4 to TRBJ1-6; D is unclear. The CDR3 is made up of 13 amino acids. Trimming removed 5 bases from V and 11 bases from J, with 13 bases in between. Germline V gene lookup returns CDR1 MRHNA and CDR2 SNTAGT. CDR3: CASSLTLQAPLHF. CDR3 DNA sequence: TGTGCCAGCAGTTTGACCCTCCAGGCACCCCTCCACTTT.

The V gene is TRBV14, the J gene TRBJ1-3; D unresolved. This CDR3 is built from 13 residues. V lost 3 bases and J 3 bases, leaving 6 bases between the germline ends. Germline lookup yields CDR1 SGHDN and CDR2 FVKESK. The CDR3 spells CASSQVGGNTIYF. CDR3 coding DNA: TGTGCCAGCAGCCAGGTCGGTGGAAACACCATATATTTT. Full variable domain (missing parts from reference TRBV14 and TRBJ1-3): EAGVTQFPSHSVIEKGQTVTLRCDPISGHDNLYWYRRVMGKEIKFLLHFVKESKQDESGMPNNRFLAERTGGTYSTLKVQPAELEDSGVYFCASSQVGGNTIYFGEGSWLTVV.

The chain is built from TRBV10-3 and TRBJ1-2, with D uncertain. CDR3 length: 17 residues. Germline V gives CDR1 ENHRY, CDR2 SYGVKD. V shed 11 bases and J shed 3 bases, with 28 bases lying between them. The CDR3 protein is CASGALVYQVKDYGYTF. CDR3 DNA: TGTGCCTCCGGTGCTCTCGTTTATCAGGTCAAGGACTATGGCTACACCTTC.

The genes are TRBV5-4 and TRBJ2-5; 10 bases are shared with TRBD2. The germline V gene has CDR1 SGHNT and CDR2 YYREEE (reference sequence). The V and J ends lost 5 bases and 1 base, in that order; junction bases with no gene match: 8. The CDR3 runs 16 residues. The CDR3 region is CASRLGASGGQETQYF. DNA for the CDR3: TGTGCCAGCAGACTAGGGGCTAGCGGGGGCCAAGAGACCCAGTACTTC.

This sequence joins TRBV5-1 and TRBJ1-2; no clear D gene. V was pared by 0 bases and J by 8 bases, with 11 bases between. There are 13 residues in the CDR3. From germline, CDR1 is SGHRS and CDR2 YFSETQ. CDR3 in amino acids: CASSLVFGEGYTF. CDR3 DNA: TGCGCCAGCAGCTTGGTGTTCGGAGAGGGCTACACCTTC. The full variable domain, with the rest looked up from reference TRBV5-1 and TRBJ1-2, is KAGVTQTPRYLIKTRGQQVTLSCSPISGHRSVSWYQQTPGQGLQFLFEYFSETQRNKGNFPGRFSGRQFSNSRSEMNVSTLELGDSALYLCASSLVFGEGYTFGSGTRLTVV.

The chain couples TRBV12-5 to TRBJ2-2; TRBD2 agrees at 10 bases. The CDR3 sequence is 17 residues long. The V gene end was trimmed by 7 bases and the J gene end by 5 bases; junction bases not matched to a gene: 13. From germline, CDR1 is LGHNT and CDR2 FRNRAP. The DNA for the CDR3 is TGTGCTAGTGCTCGATCCGTAGCGGGAGGAGATACCGGGGAGCTGTTTTTT. Translated: CASARSVAGGDTGELFF.

The chain couples TRBV13 to TRBJ2-1; 9 bases match TRBD1. This CDR3 is built from 15 residues. Losses at the gene ends were 0 bases for V and 14 bases for J; bases not matched to a gene: 11. The germline CDR1 and CDR2 sequences are PRHDT and FYEKMQ (reference sequence). DNA for the CDR3: TGTGCCAGCAGCTTAGGACAGGGGGCTTTGGGGACAGAGTTCTTC. Residues: CASSLGQGALGTEFF. The full variable domain, rest sourced from reference TRBV13 and TRBJ2-1, is AAGVIQSPRHLIKEKRETATLKCYPIPRHDTVYWYQQGPGQDPQFLISFYEKMQSDKGSIPDRFSAQQFSDYHSELNMSSLELGDSALYFCASSLGQGALGTEFFGPGTRLTVL.

The chain carries TRBV18 and TRBJ2-7; weak D call: TRBD2 (5 bases). This CDR3 has 14 residues. The V end lost 1 base, the J end lost 6 bases, and 13 bases lay between the germline ends. CDR1 KGHSH and CDR2 LQKENI come from the germline V gene. The CDR3 spells CASSPLDLPIEQYF. The CDR3 DNA reads TGTGCCAGCTCACCACTGGACTTGCCAATCGAGCAGTACTTC.

This chain joins TRBV5-4 and TRBJ2-5; D is unclear. The V and J ends lost 0 bases and 5 bases respectively, with 11 bases between them. Germline V gene sequence: CDR1 SGHNT, CDR2 YYREEE (reference sequence). CDR3 length: 14 residues. In nucleotides, the CDR3 is TGTGCCAGCAGCTTGGTCGAGGCCGGGGAGACCCAGTACTTC. It encodes CASSLVEAGETQYF.

The rearrangement links TRBV5-4 to TRBJ2-5; 8 nucleotides agree with TRBD2. This CDR3 region has 17 residues. V gave up 4 bases and J gave up 4 bases; unmatched junction bases: 15. Germline-derived CDR1 and CDR2 are SGHNT and YYREEE (reference sequence). DNA of the CDR3: TGTGCCAGCAGCCGGGCGGGAGCGGGGGCAATTTTAGAGACCCAGTACTTC. Protein sequence: CASSRAGAGAILETQYF.

V and J are TRBV3-1 (or the pseudogene TRBV3-2) and TRBJ2-7; tentative D call: TRBD2 (6 bases). Between the trimmed V and J ends, which lost 3 bases and 2 bases, there was a span of 11 bases. The CDR3 has 14 amino acids. Germline loops: CDR1 LGHDT, CDR2 YNNKEL (reference sequence). CDR3 region: CASSHSGLTYEQYF. CDR3 sequence (DNA): TGTGCCAGCAGCCACAGCGGGCTCACCTACGAGCAGTACTTC.

The chain recombines TRBV10-2 with TRBJ2-7; D is ambiguous. Per the germline V gene, CDR1 is WSHSY and CDR2 is SAAADI. V lost 5 bases and J 4 bases, leaving 6 bases between the germline ends. The CDR3 is 11 residues long. CDR3 residues: CASSLDYEQYF. The CDR3 DNA follows: TGCGCCAGCAGTCTAGATTACGAGCAGTACTTC.

Only one count was recorded for this clone. The rearrangement uses TRBV28 and TRBJ1-1, with unresolved D. Germline CDR1 MDHEN, CDR2 SYDVKM. V was clipped by 8 bases and J by 1 base, with 5 bases between them. This CDR3 has 11 residues. This chain's CDR3 is CASRGNTEAFF. CDR3 sequence (DNA): TGTGCCAGCCGAGGGAACACTGAAGCTTTCTTT.

This rearrangement joins TRBV9 to TRBJ1-6; 8 bases map to TRBD1. V lost 3 bases and J lost 10; bases outside the gene matches: 3. This CDR3 is 13 amino acids long. Germline V gives CDR1 SGDLS, CDR2 YYNGEE. CDR3 amino acids: CASSGQGWSPLHF. In DNA form, the CDR3 reads TGTGCCAGCAGCGGACAGGGGTGGTCACCCCTCCACTTT.